This record concerns one T cell receptor (beta chain) sequence. Its antigen remains unknown. Using immunoSEQ multiplex PCR, the repertoire was profiled, and TCRdb retains in-frame clones only, with some absent. This sample has approximately 400,000 clones, with about 96% found just once. Germline V gene lookup returns CDR1 ENHRY and CDR2 SYGVKD. CDR3 length: 15 amino acids. V lost 6 bases to trimming and J lost 5 bases; unmatched junction nucleotides: 7. This specimen comes from a study of shared clonotypes between healthy human individuals. The study, taken as a whole, reports: Lower generation probabilities were found for non-shared clonotypes than for those shared by all four donors. The donor pool, a small one, limited the genetic and exposure-history diversity represented.

The chain carries TRBV10-3 and TRBJ1-4; 9 bases are a match to TRBD1. Sequencing was performed on memory CD8+ T cells sorted from blood. Subset: CD45RO+ cells pooled with CCR7-negative TemRA cells. This clonotype originated in a man aged 25 to 40 in good health. DNA of the CDR3: TGTGCCATCAGGAGAACAGGGGGCGAGAATGAAAAACTGTTTTTT. Its protein is CAIRRTGGENEKLFF.